This TCR beta chain was identified during a study of T cells in Graves' hyperthyroidism and ophthalmopathy. About the research overall: Peripheral blood was collected at initial diagnosis, before any treatment.

The CDR3 is 16 amino acids. Losses at the gene ends were 4 bases for V and 8 bases for J; bases not matched to a gene: 7. Germline CDR1 and CDR2: LGHNA and YSLEER. What was amplified from RNA transcripts were TCR beta CDR3 regions. First-round RT-PCR of the TCR CDR3 relied on the HTBI primer set. MiXCR, run by TCRdb on the multiplex PCR reads, gives a single entry per CDR3 protein. The table has 550,000 to 800,000 distinct CDR3 sequences, 16% seen once; the top ten hold roughly 8%. The clonotype originates from a man between 18 and 29 years old with Graves' hyperthyroidism. The chain uses TRBV4-3 and TRBJ2-3, with 15 positions matching TRBD2. The sample taken for sequencing was blood. The CDR3 loop is CASSPSGLAGGGTQYF. The CDR3 nucleotides read TGCGCCAGCAGCCCGTCGGGACTAGCGGGAGGTGGTACGCAGTATTTT.